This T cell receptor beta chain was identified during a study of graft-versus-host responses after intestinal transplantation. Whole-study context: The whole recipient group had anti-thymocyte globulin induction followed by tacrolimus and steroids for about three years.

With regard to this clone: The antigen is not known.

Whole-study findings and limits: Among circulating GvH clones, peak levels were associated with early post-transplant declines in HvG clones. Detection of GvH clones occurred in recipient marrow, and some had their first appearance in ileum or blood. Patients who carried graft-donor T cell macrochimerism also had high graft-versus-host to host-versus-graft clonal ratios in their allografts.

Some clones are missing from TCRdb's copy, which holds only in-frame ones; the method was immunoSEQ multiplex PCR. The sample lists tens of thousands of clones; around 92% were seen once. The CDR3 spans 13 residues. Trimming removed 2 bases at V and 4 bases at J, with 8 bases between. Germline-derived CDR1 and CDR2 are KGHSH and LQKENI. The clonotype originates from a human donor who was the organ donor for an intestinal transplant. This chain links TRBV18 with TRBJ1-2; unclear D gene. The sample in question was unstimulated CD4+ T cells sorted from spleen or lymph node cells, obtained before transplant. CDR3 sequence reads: CASSPEGIYGYTF. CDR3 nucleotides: TGTGCCAGCTCACCAGAGGGTATCTATGGCTACACCTTC.